These 25 T cell receptor beta chains were sequenced from one sample in a study of T cells expressing NK-cell markers. TCRdb reprocessed the 5' RACE reads; each CDR3 protein has one entry and no DNA is given. The table for this sample gives over 350,000 distinct CDR3 sequences. What was sequenced was blood T cells: a sorted CD56 or NKG2C T cell subset, CD4+ or CD8+ T cells, or bulk PBMC T cells (not recorded which). Receptors originate from a woman in her fifties or sixties in good health.

This sequence joins TRBV19 and TRBJ2-3. This CDR3 comprises 14 residues. Germline CDR1 and CDR2: LNHDA and SQIVND (reference sequence). The chain's CDR3 is CASSTLLLRSTQYF.

The chain uses TRBV29-1 and TRBJ2-1; the TCRdb call, TRBD2, lacks DNA for checking. This CDR3 region has 17 residues. The V gene's germline CDR1 is SQVTM and CDR2 ANQGSEA. The CDR3: CSVGGLAGPRSYNEQFF.

The V and J genes are TRBV5-5 and TRBJ1-1; with no DNA, the TCRdb D assignment of TRBD1 cannot be verified. Germline V gives CDR1 SGHKS, CDR2 YYEKEE (reference sequence). The CDR3 has 14 residues. This CDR3 is CASSSQDGKTEAFF.

The chain is built from TRBV4-1 and TRBJ2-1; TCRdb names TRBD2, which stays unverified in the absence of DNA. The CDR3 loop spans 17 amino acids. Germline lookup yields CDR1 MGHRA and CDR2 YSYEKL. CDR3 region: CASSQATGTSGFNEQFF.

The chain uses TRBV6-1 and TRBJ2-1; TCRdb names TRBD2, which stays unverified in the absence of DNA. The CDR3 contains 14 residues. Germline V gene lookup returns CDR1 MNHNS and CDR2 SASEGT. Here the CDR3 reads CASSIGEGYNEQFF.

The V gene is TRBV5-6, the J gene TRBJ2-6; the TCRdb D gene call, TRBD2, has no DNA to confirm it. Germline V lookup: CDR1 SGHDT, CDR2 YYEEEE. The CDR3 loop spans 15 amino acids. This CDR3 reads CASVLGGAGANVLTF.

J is TRBJ2-7 and V is TRBV12-3 or TRBV12-4. The CDR3 contains 12 residues. CDR3 residues: CASTHDVGEQYF.

The chain combines TRBV2 with TRBJ2-6; absent DNA, TCRdb's TRBD1 call cannot be checked. The CDR3 consists of 16 residues. Germline V gene sequence: CDR1 SNHLY, CDR2 FYNNEI. The CDR3 spells CAPQSTGGSGANVLTF.

The chain combines TRBV19 with TRBJ2-1; TCRdb's D gene call, TRBD2, goes unchecked for lack of DNA. This CDR3 contains 14 residues. CDR1 and CDR2 from the germline V gene are LNHDA and SQIVND (reference sequence). CDR3 region: CASSMGTSGSEQFF.

This CDR3 is CASSRRGGNSPLHF. V and J are TRBV6-5 and TRBJ1-6. The CDR3 runs to 14 residues. Germline V gene sequence: CDR1 MNHEY, CDR2 SVGAGI.

V and J are TRBV6-5 and TRBJ1-5; without DNA, the TCRdb call of TRBD1 cannot be checked. The CDR3 loop spans 15 amino acids. Germline V lookup: CDR1 MNHEY, CDR2 SVGAGI. The CDR3 sequence: CASSVLWGSDQPQHF.

CDR3 loop: CSAHTVGGGGTGELFF. The chain couples TRBV20-1 to TRBJ2-2; there is no DNA to check the TCRdb D call of TRBD1. The germline V gene has CDR1 DFQATT and CDR2 SNEGSKA (reference sequence). CDR3 size: 16 residues.

The chain couples TRBV7-9 to TRBJ2-5; no DNA is available, so the TRBD1 call from TCRdb remains unchecked. Per the germline V gene, CDR1 is SEHNR and CDR2 is FQNEAQ (reference sequence). The CDR3 contains 15 residues. The CDR3 sequence is CASSLRGTGQETQYF.

This sequence joins TRBV6-5 and TRBJ2-5. CDR1 MNHEY and CDR2 SVGAGI come from the germline V gene. The CDR3 extends over 15 amino acids. CDR3 region: CASSYSDSSGETQYF.

The chain employs TRBV5-1 and TRBJ1-1. Germline CDR1 is SGHRS and CDR2 is YFSETQ. The CDR3 has 15 residues. CDR3 protein: CASSLEGTVNTEAFF.

The rearrangement links TRBV29-1 to TRBJ2-7; TCRdb lists TRBD1, though no DNA is available to test this call. The CDR3 has 13 amino acids. Per the germline V gene, CDR1 is SQVTM and CDR2 is ANQGSEA. This CDR3 is CSVSHRLSYEQYF.

The chain recombines TRBV5-1 with TRBJ2-1; no DNA is available, so the TRBD2 call from TCRdb remains unchecked. Germline V gene lookup returns CDR1 SGHRS and CDR2 YFSETQ. The CDR3 length is 17 residues. CDR3 loop: CASSLGREGLTLNEQFF.

The gene calls are TRBV24-1 and TRBJ2-2. CDR1 is KGHDR, CDR2 SFDVKD, per germline. CDR3 length: 15 amino acids. CDR3 sequence reads: CATSDPRANTGELFF.

The rearrangement uses TRBV20-1 and TRBJ2-7; TCRdb gives TRBD1 as the D gene, but with no DNA this cannot be confirmed. Germline V gene lookup returns CDR1 DFQATT and CDR2 SNEGSKA (reference sequence). This CDR3 has 14 amino acids. The CDR3 loop is CSARGQGAFYEQYF.

The chain uses TRBV20-1 and TRBJ2-7; TCRdb calls TRBD1, which cannot be checked without DNA. CDR1 is DFQATT, CDR2 SNEGSKA, per germline (reference sequence). The CDR3 is 13 residues long. The CDR3 protein is CSATRGQGWEQYF.

J is TRBJ2-1 and V is TRBV4-2; the TCRdb D gene call, TRBD1, has no DNA to confirm it. The CDR3 runs to 12 residues. The V gene's germline CDR1 is LGHNA and CDR2 YNFKEQ. The CDR3 reads CASSQGTGLGFF.

The rearrangement joins TRBV5-1 to TRBJ2-2. CDR1 SGHRS and CDR2 YFSETQ come from the germline V gene. This CDR3 comprises 15 residues. CDR3 in amino acids: CASSLDRLGTGELFF.

V gene TRBV20-1 combines with J gene TRBJ2-5; with no DNA, the TCRdb D assignment of TRBD1 cannot be verified. This CDR3 has 13 residues. Germline CDR1 is DFQATT and CDR2 is SNEGSKA (reference sequence). The CDR3 here is CSAPGTAIKAQYF.

The CDR3 reads CASSEVSLPQHF. This chain links TRBV7-2 with TRBJ1-5. CDR3 size: 12 residues. The germline V gene encodes CDR1 SGHTA and CDR2 FQGNSA.

V and J are TRBV27 and TRBJ2-7; TCRdb gives TRBD2 as the D gene, but with no DNA this cannot be confirmed. The CDR3 covers 14 residues. Germline V gives CDR1 MNHEY, CDR2 SMNVEV (reference sequence). Here the CDR3 reads CASSLLPLIYEQYF.